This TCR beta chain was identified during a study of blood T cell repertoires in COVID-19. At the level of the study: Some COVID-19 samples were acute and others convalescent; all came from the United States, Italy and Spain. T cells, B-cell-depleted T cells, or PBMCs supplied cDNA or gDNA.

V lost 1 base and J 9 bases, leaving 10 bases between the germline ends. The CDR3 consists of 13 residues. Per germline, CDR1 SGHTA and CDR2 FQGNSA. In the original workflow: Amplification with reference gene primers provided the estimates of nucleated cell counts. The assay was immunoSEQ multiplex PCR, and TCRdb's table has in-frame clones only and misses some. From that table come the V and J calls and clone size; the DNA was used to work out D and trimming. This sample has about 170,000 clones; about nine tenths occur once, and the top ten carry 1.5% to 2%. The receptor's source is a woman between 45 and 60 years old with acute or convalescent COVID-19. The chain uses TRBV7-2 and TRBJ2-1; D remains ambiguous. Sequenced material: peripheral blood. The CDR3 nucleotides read TGTGCCAGCAGCTTAGGTTCCGCAGGTGAGCAGTTCTTC. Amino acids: CASSLGSAGEQFF.